Described below is a single T cell receptor beta chain sequence and its context. No antigen is known for it. V gave up 1 base and J gave up 4 bases; unmatched junction bases: 6. The CDR3 loop spans 15 amino acids. Looked up from germline, CDR1 is SEHNR and CDR2 is FQNEAQ (reference sequence). The source of the sample is a study of OX40 agonist ivuxolimab in advanced cancers. Study outcomes and limitations: A proportion of nonresponders additionally exhibited low normalized T-cell clonal expansion. At doses 0.1 to 3.0 mg/kg, CD4+ and CD8+ clones expanded.

Clones were sequenced by immunoSEQ multiplex PCR, and TCRdb holds only the in-frame ones, with some missing. The sample holds approximately 100,000 clones, around nine tenths seen once. Autoimmune disease history or systemic immunosuppression led to patient exclusion. The V call is TRBV7-9, the J call TRBJ2-5; TRBD1 matches at 7 bases. This TCR was recovered from an adult with an advanced solid tumor such as melanoma, head and neck, liver or kidney cancer. Sequencing was performed on CD4+ or CD8+ T cells sorted from blood, taken in a trial of the OX40 agonist ivuxolimab. Here the CDR3 reads CASSLDLHRGETQYF. DNA for the CDR3: TGTGCCAGCAGCTTAGACCTTCACAGGGGAGAGACCCAGTACTTC.